A selection of T cell receptor beta chains follows, all from one sample in a study of PD-L1 blockade in urothelial cancer. TCRdb keeps only in-frame clones here, not all; method: immunoSEQ multiplex PCR. Here the sample spans tens of thousands of clones, 81% being singletons. The starting material was PBMCs, obtained around atezolizumab (anti-PD-L1) treatment. Receptor source: a man aged 70-80 years with urothelial cancer. Each CDR3 is given with its conserved first and last residue. Fields, in order: CDR3 length, clone size, V gene, J gene, D gene, CDR3 protein, CDR3 DNA. The D gene is left open where the match is weak. The size of a clone is reported for some rows only, either as once, few or many, or as a class for expanded clones.

14	NA	TRBV30	TRBJ1-4	NA	CAWGLGHNNEKLFF	TGTGCCTGGGGGCTGGGACATAATAATGAAAAACTGTTTTTT
19	NA	TRBV28	TRBJ2-2	TRBD2	CASSFLTSGRTTNTGELFF	TGTGCCAGCAGTTTCTTGACTAGCGGGAGGACGACGAACACCGGGGAGCTGTTTTTT
17	once	TRBV27	TRBJ2-3	TRBD2	CASSLLGLAASTDTQYF	TGTGCCAGCAGTTTATTGGGACTAGCCGCTAGCACAGATACGCAGTATTTT
15	NA	TRBV6-6	TRBJ2-1	TRBD2	CASRASGRSYNEQFF	TGTGCCAGCCGGGCTAGCGGGAGATCCTACAATGAGCAGTTCTTC
14	NA	TRBV2	TRBJ1-3	NA	CASSGTGSGNTIYF	TGTGCCAGCAGTGGTACAGGATCTGGAAACACCATATATTTT
15	once	TRBV13	TRBJ1-1	NA	CASSLGRAGIAEAFF	TGTGCCAGCAGCTTAGGCAGGGCTGGGATCGCTGAAGCTTTCTTT
15	NA	TRBV25-1	TRBJ2-3	NA	CASSDLTGGTDTQYF	TGTGCCAGCAGTGATCTTACGGGAGGCACAGATACGCAGTATTTT
15	NA	TRBV6-1	TRBJ2-1	TRBD1	CASSVDRDHYNEQFF	TGTGCCAGCAGTGTTGACAGGGATCACTACAATGAGCAGTTCTTC
15	NA	TRBV11-1	TRBJ1-1	TRBD1	CASSPGQGPLTEAFF	TGTGCCAGCAGCCCCGGACAGGGCCCTTTAACTGAAGCTTTCTTT
17	NA	TRBV5-8	TRBJ2-5	TRBD2	CASSFGLAGVRSETQYF	TGTGCCAGCAGCTTTGGCCTAGCGGGAGTTCGCTCCGAGACCCAGTACTTC
14	few	TRBV7-2	TRBJ2-2	TRBD2	CASSPSGTYGELFF	TGTGCCAGCAGCCCGAGCGGGACTTACGGGGAGCTGTTTTTT
17	NA	TRBV30	TRBJ2-1	TRBD1	CAWTRGVTGAQNNEQFF	TGTGCCTGGACCAGAGGGGTGACAGGGGCTCAGAACAATGAGCAGTTCTTC
15	NA	TRBV9	TRBJ2-1	TRBD1	CASSPLRTGGNEQFF	TGTGCCAGCAGCCCCCTTCGGACAGGGGGCAATGAGCAGTTCTTC
15	once	TRBV5-6	TRBJ1-5	NA	CASSPGGGRSQPQHF	TGTGCCAGCAGCCCCGGCGGGGGTCGGAGTCAGCCCCAGCATTTT
15	NA	TRBV6-1	TRBJ1-1	TRBD1	CASSEGGQMNTEAFF	TGTGCCAGCAGTGAAGGGGGACAGATGAACACTGAAGCTTTCTTT
15	NA	TRBV7-8	TRBJ2-2	TRBD2	CASSRQGEGTGELFF	TGTGCCAGCAGCAGACAAGGGGAGGGCACCGGGGAGCTGTTTTTT
12	NA	TRBV15	TRBJ2-3	NA	CATSILTDTQYF	TGTGCCACAAGCATCCTAACAGATACGCAGTATTTT
12	NA	TRBV19	TRBJ2-5	NA	CATANREETQYF	TGTGCCACGGCGAATAGGGAGGAGACCCAGTACTTC
17	NA	TRBV28	TRBJ2-3	TRBD2	CASSLSGSGRARDTQYF	TGTGCCAGCAGCCTTTCGGGTAGCGGGAGGGCAAGAGATACGCAGTATTTT
16	NA	TRBV10-2	TRBJ2-2	TRBD1	CASTETGAGSTGELFF	TGCGCCAGCACCGAGACAGGGGCGGGTAGCACCGGGGAGCTGTTTTTT
14	NA	TRBV30	TRBJ1-2	TRBD1	CAWTWGTGYNGYTF	TGTGCCTGGACTTGGGGGACAGGGTATAATGGCTACACCTTC
17	NA	TRBV12-2	TRBJ1-5	NA	CASRLGRQPYSNQPQHF	TGTGCAAGTCGCTTGGGGAGGCAGCCCTATAGCAATCAGCCCCAGCATTTT
12	NA	TRBV27	TRBJ2-3	NA	CASSFSEDTQYF	TGTGCCAGCAGTTTCAGCGAAGATACGCAGTATTTT
15	NA	TRBV6-5	TRBJ2-1	TRBD2	CASAPIAGYYNEQFF	TGTGCCAGCGCTCCTATAGCGGGATACTACAATGAGCAGTTCTTC
15	NA	TRBV5-4	TRBJ2-2	NA	CASSPAAPNTGELFF	TGTGCCAGCAGCCCCGCGGCGCCGAACACCGGGGAGCTGTTTTTT
15	NA	TRBV28	TRBJ2-1	NA	CASSSSGPSYNEQFF	TGTGCCAGCAGTTCCAGCGGCCCCTCCTACAATGAGCAGTTCTTC
15	few	TRBV2	TRBJ2-2	TRBD2	CASSGLAGGTGELFF	TGTGCCAGCAGTGGACTAGCGGGAGGCACCGGGGAGCTGTTTTTT
21	NA	TRBV7-3	TRBJ2-3	TRBD2	CASSLQRRGGEAGGGTDTQYF	TGTGCCAGCAGCTTACAGCGGCGGGGAGGGGAAGCGGGAGGGGGCACAGATACGCAGTATTTT
15	once	TRBV5-1	TRBJ2-5	NA	CASSVISASSETQYF	TGCGCCAGCAGTGTGATTAGCGCCTCTTCAGAGACCCAGTACTTC
13	few	TRBV6-5	TRBJ2-2	TRBD2	CASSSGRAGELFF	TGTGCCAGCTCCAGCGGGAGGGCCGGGGAGCTGTTTTTT
16	NA	TRBV4-2	TRBJ2-1	TRBD2	CASSHPEVGGNNEQFF	TGTGCCAGCAGCCACCCCGAGGTGGGGGGGAACAATGAGCAGTTCTTC
14	NA	TRBV10-2	TRBJ1-1	NA	CASSEWSQNTEAFF	TGCGCCAGCAGTGAGTGGAGCCAGAACACTGAAGCTTTCTTT
17	NA	TRBV30	TRBJ2-6	TRBD1	CAWRRDRVLSGANVLTF	TGTGCCTGGAGGCGGGACAGGGTTCTCTCTGGGGCCAACGTCCTGACTTTC
14	once	TRBV2	TRBJ2-5	TRBD2	CASRPAGGVETQYF	TGTGCCAGCAGACCAGCGGGAGGGGTGGAGACCCAGTACTTC
16	NA	TRBV7-8	TRBJ1-1	NA	CASSLVSTGRGTEAFF	TGTGCCAGCAGCTTAGTCTCAACGGGGCGGGGCACTGAAGCTTTCTTT
15	NA	TRBV18	TRBJ1-3	TRBD1	CASSPLQGSGNTIYF	TGTGCCAGCTCACCGCTACAGGGGTCTGGAAACACCATATATTTT
14	NA	TRBV27	TRBJ2-2	TRBD1	CASSSTGYLGELFF	TGTGCCAGCAGTTCGACAGGGTACCTGGGGGAGCTGTTTTTT
16	NA	TRBV5-6	TRBJ1-1	NA	CASSLYGSGLNTEAFF	TGTGCCAGCAGCTTGTATGGCAGCGGGTTGAACACTGAAGCTTTCTTT
17	many	TRBV4-2	TRBJ2-2	NA	CASSQGSGLQNTGELFF	TGTGCCAGCAGCCAAGGGTCCGGACTACAGAACACCGGGGAGCTGTTTTTT
14	NA	TRBV5-4	TRBJ2-7	NA	CASSLGRSSYEQYF	TGTGCCAGCAGCTTGGGGAGGAGCTCCTACGAGCAGTACTTC
14	NA	TRBV30	TRBJ2-3	TRBD2	CAWSLAGYSDTQYF	TGTGCCTGGAGTCTAGCGGGATATTCGGATACGCAGTATTTT
15	NA	TRBV6-1	TRBJ1-5	NA	CASSGYRDSNQPQHF	TGTGCCAGCAGTGGATACAGGGATAGCAATCAGCCCCAGCATTTT
14	NA	TRBV29-1	TRBJ2-2	TRBD2	CSVVLAENTGELFF	TGCAGCGTTGTTCTAGCGGAGAACACCGGGGAGCTGTTTTTT
16	NA	TRBV4-1	TRBJ2-1	TRBD2	CASSRTGGIPGNEQFF	TGCGCCAGCAGCCGCACGGGGGGGATACCTGGGAATGAGCAGTTCTTC
17	NA	TRBV5-1	TRBJ2-2	TRBD2	CASSPLRASGFTGELFF	TGCGCCAGCAGTCCCCTTCGTGCTAGCGGATTCACCGGGGAGCTGTTTTTT
13	NA	TRBV7-9	TRBJ2-7	TRBD2	CASSSSGSYEQYF	TGTGCCAGCAGCTCTAGCGGGAGTTACGAGCAGTACTTC
15	NA	TRBV4-1	TRBJ2-4	NA	CASSPQVLAKNIQYF	TGCGCCAGCAGCCCACAGGTATTAGCCAAAAACATTCAGTACTTC
17	few	TRBV7-2	TRBJ1-5	NA	CASSLSWGPYSNQPQHF	TGTGCCAGCAGCTTATCGTGGGGGCCTTATAGCAATCAGCCCCAGCATTTT
17	NA	TRBV18	TRBJ2-3	TRBD2	CASSPRTSGSSFHTQYF	TGTGCCAGCTCACCCCGTACTAGCGGGAGTTCGTTTCATACGCAGTATTTT
15	NA	TRBV21-1	TRBJ2-1	NA	CASSKEAGVRNEQFF	TGTGCCAGCAGCAAAGAGGCGGGAGTCCGCAATGAGCAGTTCTTC
15	NA	TRBV4-1	TRBJ2-3	NA	CASSQDKDLSDTQYF	TGCGCCAGCAGCCAAGATAAGGACTTATCAGATACGCAGTATTTT
11	NA	TRBV20-1	TRBJ2-7	NA	CSAPNYYEQYF	TGCAGTGCTCCTAACTACTACGAGCAGTACTTC
16	NA	TRBV7-3	TRBJ2-2	TRBD2	CASSPTTSGSAGELFF	TGTGCCAGCAGCCCCACGACTAGCGGGTCCGCCGGGGAGCTGTTTTTT